This TCR beta chain was captured in a study of identical twins' blood T cells. Study-level information: Some 12 libraries, six alpha and six beta, gave 45 million to 50 million reads. Findings and limits, study-wide: Top TCRbeta clonotypes were shared more with twin than unrelated donors. Mainly, cloneset size products determined shared clonotypes, twins included.

Concerning this clonotype itself: Its antigen is unknown. The junction differs from germline at one of its ends, possibly a read error.

Both ends of each TCR cDNA library bore sample-specific barcodes. TCRdb re-derived calls from the 5' RACE reads in MiXCR, one entry per CDR3 protein. The data contain a few hundred thousand distinct CDR3 sequences, 25% to 35% of them singletons. Germline V gives CDR1 SGDLS, CDR2 YYNGEE. The CDR3 is made up of 15 amino acids. The receptor was isolated from a woman aged 18-49 years in good health. This sequence joins TRBV9 and TRBJ2-7, with 10 bases that match TRBD2. Specimen: PBMCs. The CDR3 sequence is CASSVGTSGTYEQHF. The CDR3 nucleotides read TGTGCCAGCAGCGTAGGGACTAGCGGCACCTACGAGCAGCACTTC.